What follows are 8 T cell receptor beta chains derived from one specimen sequenced in a study of metastatic and nonmetastatic thyroid tumors. MiXCR was used by TCRdb to re-call the PCR reads. The sample holds roughly 14,000 clones, approximately 32% seen once. Treatment of any kind had been given to no patient before thyroid surgery. Sequenced sample: tumor tissue. Source of these receptors: a female donor with papillary thyroid cancer or a benign thyroid nodule (not recorded which). Some clones in this sample may be carry-over from other donors' samples.

The sample holds many counts of this clone. V gene TRBV2 combines with J gene TRBJ2-3, with a possible D match to TRBD1 (6 bases). Germline V gene sequence: CDR1 SNHLY, CDR2 FYNNEI. Trimming removed 5 bases at V and 6 bases at J, with 24 bases between. This CDR3 is built from 17 residues. CDR3 protein: CASSPNTIPGQWDTQYF. The DNA of the CDR3 is TGTGCCAGCAGTCCTAATACGATACCGGGACAATGGGATACGCAGTATTTT.

The V call is TRBV20-1, the J call TRBJ2-3; no clear D gene. Trimming pared 3 bases from V and 1 base from J, leaving 17 bases between. The CDR3 is 16 amino acids. Looked up from germline, CDR1 is DFQATT and CDR2 is SNEGSKA (reference sequence). CDR3 coding DNA: TGCAGTGCTAGGCCCTCCAGTTTTCCTCGCACAGATACGCAGTATTTT. Translating it yields CSARPSSFPRTDTQYF.

This clone was seen at least ten times. The chain couples TRBV28 to TRBJ2-5; unclear D gene. This CDR3 has 14 amino acids. V was shortened by 2 bases and J by 3 bases, with 10 bases between the two germline ends. CDR1 and CDR2 (germline): MDHEN, SYDVKM. CDR3 in DNA: TGTGCCAGCAGTTTAGGCGGATTCGAAGAGACCCAGTACTTC. The encoded protein is CASSLGGFEETQYF.

The sample holds a few counts of this clone. The chain employs TRBV20-1 and TRBJ2-7, with D perhaps assigned TRBD1 or TRBD2 (5 bases each). The CDR3 runs to 15 residues. Trimming took 5 bases from V and 1 from J, leaving 18 bases between them. Germline CDR1 reads DFQATT; CDR2 reads SNEGSKA (reference sequence). CDR3 region: CSAPSGRGPSYEQYF. The CDR3 DNA is TGCAGTGCTCCATCGGGGCGTGGGCCATCCTACGAGCAGTACTTC.

The CDR3 protein is CASSIWAGGPGGELFF. CDR3 DNA: TGTGCCAGTAGTATTTGGGCGGGAGGGCCAGGCGGGGAGCTGTTTTTT. J is TRBJ2-2 and V is TRBV19; 9 bases agree with TRBD2. Germline V CDR1 and CDR2: LNHDA, SQIVND (reference sequence). CDR3 length: 16 residues. V shed 3 bases, J shed 7 bases, and the junction held 9 bases outside the gene matches.

The table lists this clone with a few counts. Given a much more abundant clone one base away, this may be a read error. Since no conserved phenylalanine or tryptophan closes the CDR3, a read error is the likely cause. The V gene is TRBV5-1, the J gene TRBJ2-3; the D is unclear. Deletions cut 3 bases from V and 6 bases from J, with 5 bases between. The germline V gene encodes CDR1 SGHRS and CDR2 YFSETQ. The CDR3 extends over 11 amino acids. The CDR3 loop is CASSSYDTQYL. Here the CDR3 DNA reads TGCGCCAGCAGCTCCTATGATACGCAGTATCTT.

The V call is TRBV20-1, the J call TRBJ2-7; D unclear. The V end was cut by 0 bases, the J end by 6 bases, with 12 bases between. The CDR3 covers 13 residues. Per germline, CDR1 DFQATT and CDR2 SNEGSKA (reference sequence). The CDR3 nucleotides are TGCAGTGCTAGAGATTACCCCGCATGCGAGCAGTACTTC. The encoded protein is CSARDYPACEQYF.

This chain uses TRBV11-2 with TRBJ1-2; TRBD1 agrees at 8 bases. The CDR3 extends over 13 amino acids. J lost 9 bases, V lost 5 bases, and 8 bases had no gene match. Germline V CDR1 and CDR2: SGHAT, FQNNGV. CDR3 loop: CASSPSDRASYTF. CDR3 nucleotide sequence: TGTGCCAGCAGCCCTTCGGACAGGGCAAGCTACACCTTC.